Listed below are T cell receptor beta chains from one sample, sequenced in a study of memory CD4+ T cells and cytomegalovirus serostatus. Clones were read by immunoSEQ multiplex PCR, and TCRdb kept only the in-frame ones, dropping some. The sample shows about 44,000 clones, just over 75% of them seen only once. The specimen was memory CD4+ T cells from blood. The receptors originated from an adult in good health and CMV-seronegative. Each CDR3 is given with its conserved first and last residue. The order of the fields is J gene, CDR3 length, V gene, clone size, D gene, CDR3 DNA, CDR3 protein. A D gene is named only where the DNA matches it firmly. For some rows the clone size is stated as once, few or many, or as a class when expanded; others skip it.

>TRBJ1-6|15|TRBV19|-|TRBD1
TGTGCCAGTAGTACACAGCAGGGGGACGGTTCACCCCTCCACTTT
CASSTQQGDGSPLHF
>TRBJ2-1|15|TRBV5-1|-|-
TGCGCCAGCAGCTTGAGTCTAGCGACTCTCGATGAGCAGTTCTTC
CASSLSLATLDEQFF
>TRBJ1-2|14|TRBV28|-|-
TGTGCCAGCAGTTACAGGGATTTAAACTATGGCTACACCTTC
CASSYRDLNYGYTF
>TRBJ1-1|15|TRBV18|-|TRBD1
TGTGCCAGCTCACCACCGGGTGGTGCAGGGGGGGAAGCTTTCTTT
CASSPPGGAGGEAFF
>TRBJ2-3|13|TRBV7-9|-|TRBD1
TGTGCCAGCAGCCCGAGGGGGCCAGATACGCAGTATTTT
CASSPRGPDTQYF
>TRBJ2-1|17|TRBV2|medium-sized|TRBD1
TGTGCCAGCAGTGAAAGGGGTCTGGGGACAGGGTTCAATGAGCAGTTCTTC
CASSERGLGTGFNEQFF
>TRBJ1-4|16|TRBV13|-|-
TGTGCCAGCAGCCCGTCCCGGGACTTGGCCGGCGAAAAACTGTTTTTT
CASSPSRDLAGEKLFF
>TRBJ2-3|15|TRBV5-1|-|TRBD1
TGCGCCAGCAGCCCCCGGGACAGAGACACAGATACGCAGTATTTT
CASSPRDRDTDTQYF
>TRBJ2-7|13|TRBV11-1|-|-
TGTGCCAGCAGCTTCCCCGACTCCTACGAGCAGTACTTC
CASSFPDSYEQYF
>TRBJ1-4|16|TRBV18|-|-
TGTGCCAGCTCACCGACCACCGGGACGGTGAATGAAAAACTGTTTTTT
CASSPTTGTVNEKLFF
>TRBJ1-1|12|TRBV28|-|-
TGTGCCAGCAGGGCACAGCACACTGAAGCTTTCTTT
CASRAQHTEAFF
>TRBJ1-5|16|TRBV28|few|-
TGTGCCAGCTCACCAAGGGGGGGCTATAGCAATCAGCCCCAGCATTTT
CASSPRGGYSNQPQHF
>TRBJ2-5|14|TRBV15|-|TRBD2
TGTGCCACCAGCAGAGATCCCGGGGGGGGGACCCAGTACTTC
CATSRDPGGGTQYF
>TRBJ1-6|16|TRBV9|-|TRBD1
TGTGCCAGCAGCGTAGGTTTGGCAGGGGGCCGTTCACCCCTCCACTTT
CASSVGLAGGRSPLHF
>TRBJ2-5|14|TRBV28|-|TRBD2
TGTGCCAGCAGTACTCGGGGGGGTCAGGAGACCCAGTACTTC
CASSTRGGQETQYF
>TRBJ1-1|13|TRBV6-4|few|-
TGTGCCAGCAGTGTGCGTGCGAACACTGAAGCTTTCTTT
CASSVRANTEAFF
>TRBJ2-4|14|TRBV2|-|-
TGTGCCAGCAGAGGTCTACAGGCGATAAACATTCAGTACTTC
CASRGLQAINIQYF
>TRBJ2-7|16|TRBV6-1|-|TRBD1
TGTGCCAGCAGTGAAGATCCGGGACAGGGGTCCTACGAGCAGTACTTC
CASSEDPGQGSYEQYF
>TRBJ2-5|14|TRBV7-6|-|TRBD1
TGTGCCAGCAGCTCGCCGGGACAGCAAGAGACCCAGTACTTC
CASSSPGQQETQYF
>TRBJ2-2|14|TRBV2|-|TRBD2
TGTGCCAGCAGGGGGACTAGCGGGGCCGGGGAGCTGTTTTTT
CASRGTSGAGELFF
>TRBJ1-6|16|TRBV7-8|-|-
TGTGCCAGCAGCTTAGAGTTGAGCTCCTATAATTCACCCCTCCACTTT
CASSLELSSYNSPLHF
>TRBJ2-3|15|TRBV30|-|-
TGTGCCTGGAGCAAGACTAGACGGGGCCCAGATACGCAGTATTTT
CAWSKTRRGPDTQYF
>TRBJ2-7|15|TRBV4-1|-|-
TGCGCCAGCAGCCAGAACAGGGGAGGATCCTACGAGCAGTACTTC
CASSQNRGGSYEQYF
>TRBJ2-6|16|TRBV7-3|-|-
TGTGCCAGCAGCTCCGGGGGCCGATCTGGGGCCAACGTCCTGACTTTC
CASSSGGRSGANVLTF
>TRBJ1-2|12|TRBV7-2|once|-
TGTGCCAGCACCATCTTTAACTATGGCTACACCTTC
CASTIFNYGYTF
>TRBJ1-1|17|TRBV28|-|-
TGTGCCAGCAGTTTAGGTATGTTCGAACAGCGGAACACTGAAGCTTTCTTT
CASSLGMFEQRNTEAFF
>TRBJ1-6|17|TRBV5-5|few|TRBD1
TGTGCCAGCAGCTCGCATACAGGGGACCCTTATAATTCACCCCTCCACTTT
CASSSHTGDPYNSPLHF
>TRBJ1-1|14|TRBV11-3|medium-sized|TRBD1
TGTGCCAGCAGCCAGGCAGGGGGCGACACTGAAGCTTTCTTT
CASSQAGGDTEAFF
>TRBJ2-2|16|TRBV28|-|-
TGTGCCAGCAGTTTCCAGATTGCCAGGGGACCCGGGGAGCTGTTTTTT
CASSFQIARGPGELFF
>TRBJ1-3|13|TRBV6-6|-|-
TGTGCCAGCGTCAGAGACTCTGGAAACACCATATATTTT
CASVRDSGNTIYF